The following is a TCR beta chain sequence with its context. TCRdb's table, derived via immunoSEQ multiplex PCR, lists solely in-frame clones and lacks some. Of 10,000 to 11,000 clones listed, 70% to 85% were seen once; the top ten hold around 50%. V lost 4 bases and J 7 bases, leaving 23 bases between the germline ends. This CDR3 region has 16 residues. Germline V lookup: CDR1 MNHEY, CDR2 SMNVEV (reference sequence). Treatment denoted: randomized to nivolumab then ipilimumab (arm A) or the reverse (arm B). None of the patients previously received DNA-damaging chemotherapy. These data come from a study of sequential checkpoint blockade in melanoma. Across the study: Randomization was 1:1 between first-line nivolumab→ipilimumab and ipilimumab→nivolumab.

Sequenced here: CD8+ T cells sorted from blood (inferred from file names), sampled from a patient given nivolumab and ipilimumab in sequence. The TCR comes from a human donor with melanoma. V gene TRBV27 combines with J gene TRBJ2-7, with D perhaps matching TRBD1 (6 bases). The CDR3 bases are TGTGCCAGCAGTTCATATATGGCCGGGACAACGGGGGAGCAGTACTTC. Encoded protein: CASSSYMAGTTGEQYF.